The 10 T cell receptor beta chains presented below share a single source sample, sequenced in a study of T cell responses to AZD1222 COVID-19 vaccine. The assay was immunoSEQ multiplex PCR, and TCRdb's table has in-frame clones only and misses some. The repertoire consists of tens of thousands of clones, with about nine tenths occurring once and the leading ten covering roughly 10%. Sequencing used peripheral blood, obtained on day 0 of AZD1222 vaccination. The receptors derive from an adult in good health.

The chain has TRBV4-1 and TRBJ2-6; the D is unclear. Germline loops: CDR1 MGHRA, CDR2 YSYEKL. The germline V and J ends were trimmed by 0 bases and 2 bases, with 5 bases remaining between them. The CDR3 sequence is 15 residues long. This CDR3 reads CASSQDGAGANVLTF. The CDR3 DNA sequence: TGCGCCAGCAGCCAAGATGGAGCTGGGGCCAACGTCCTGACTTTC.

The rearrangement uses TRBV19 and TRBJ1-1; 8 positions agree with TRBD1. Germline lookup yields CDR1 LNHDA and CDR2 SQIVND (reference sequence). The CDR3 extends over 14 amino acids. V lost 4 bases and J lost 1; bases outside the gene matches: 2. Written as DNA, the CDR3 is TGTGCCAGTAGTACGGGACAGGCGAACACTGAAGCTTTCTTT. Its protein is CASSTGQANTEAFF.

The chain links TRBV6-5 to TRBJ1-2; TRBD1 might be the D (5 bases). Germline loops: CDR1 MNHEY, CDR2 SVGAGI. V was trimmed by 6 bases and J by 6 bases, leaving 11 bases between them. The CDR3 is made up of 12 amino acids. The CDR3 DNA sequence: TGTGCCAGCAGATCGTCGGGGGATGGCTACACCTTC. Protein sequence: CASRSSGDGYTF.

The genes are TRBV19 and TRBJ2-3; D perhaps matches TRBD2 (6 bases). V was shortened by 6 bases and J by 3 bases, with 13 bases between the two germline ends. This CDR3 region has 14 residues. Germline values: CDR1 LNHDA, CDR2 SQIVND (reference sequence). The CDR3 DNA is TGTGCCAGTAGGCAACCGGGAGAGACAGATACGCAGTATTTT. This gives the protein CASRQPGETDTQYF.

V is TRBV27 and J is TRBJ2-3; TRBD2 matches at 7 bases. The germline V gene has CDR1 MNHEY and CDR2 SMNVEV (reference sequence). The CDR3 length is 15 residues. J lost 7 bases, V lost 7 bases, and 14 bases had no gene match. CDR3 region: CASTPLEAGMNTQYF. Here the CDR3 DNA reads TGTGCCAGCACTCCCCTGGAAGCGGGGATGAATACGCAGTATTTT.

This sequence joins TRBV6-5 and TRBJ1-2; tentative D call: TRBD1 (5 bases). V lost 6 bases and J 2 bases, leaving 16 bases between the germline ends. Per germline, CDR1 MNHEY and CDR2 SVGAGI. The CDR3 is made up of 15 amino acids. The CDR3: CASSPDGRGNYGYTF. CDR3 DNA: TGTGCCAGCAGCCCCGACGGCCGGGGGAACTATGGCTACACCTTC.

This chain uses TRBV6-5 with TRBJ1-1; the D is unclear. CDR1 and CDR2 (germline): MNHEY, SVGAGI. The V end was cut by 6 bases, the J end by 1 base, with 9 bases between. The CDR3 is 13 amino acids. The CDR3 DNA reads as TGTGCCAGCAGCTCTACCCAGAACACTGAAGCTTTCTTT. Translated, it gives CASSSTQNTEAFF.

This rearrangement joins TRBV13 to TRBJ1-3; TRBD1 matches 7 bases. Germline V gives CDR1 PRHDT, CDR2 FYEKMQ (reference sequence). Trimming removed 6 bases from V and 0 bases from J; junction bases left unmatched: 5. This CDR3 region has 15 residues. The CDR3 sequence is CASRRGRYSGNTIYF. The DNA of the CDR3 is TGTGCCAGCAGGAGGGGGCGATACTCTGGAAACACCATATATTTT.

The chain recombines TRBV28 with TRBJ2-7; 10 nucleotides agree with TRBD1. Germline CDR1 and CDR2: MDHEN and SYDVKM. The CDR3 covers 14 residues. After removal of 6 bases from V and 4 bases from J, the junction contained 6 bases not matched to a gene. The CDR3 sequence: CASRRDRGRYEQYF. The CDR3 DNA is TGTGCCAGCAGACGGGACAGGGGAAGATACGAGCAGTACTTC.

This chain joins TRBV9 and TRBJ2-2; perhaps TRBD2 as D (5 bases). V was clipped by 0 bases and J by 6 bases, with 9 bases between them. Germline V gene data show CDR1 as SGDLS and CDR2 as YYNGEE. The CDR3 is 14 amino acids. The CDR3 region is CASSVVASPGELFF. The CDR3 DNA reads as TGTGCCAGCAGCGTAGTGGCTAGCCCCGGGGAGCTGTTTTTT.